Included here is one T cell receptor (beta chain) sequence, with context. The table came from immunoSEQ multiplex PCR; TCRdb's copy has only in-frame clones and leaves some out. The sample lists about 220,000 clones, 82% occurring once. Germline V gene data show CDR1 as MNHEY and CDR2 as SMNVEV (reference sequence). Trimming pared 8 bases from V and 6 bases from J, leaving 10 bases between. This CDR3 has 11 amino acids. The data are from a study of blood T cell repertoires in COVID-19. Study summary: T cells, B-cell-depleted T cells, or PBMCs supplied cDNA or gDNA.

The material sequenced was peripheral blood. The clonotype was recovered from a woman in her 70s with COVID-19, enrolled during active disease. The rearrangement uses TRBV27 and TRBJ1-1, with D uncertain. CDR3 in DNA: TGTGCCAGCGGTAATACGGCTGAAGCTTTCTTT. This gives the protein CASGNTAEAFF.